Sequencing of this T cell receptor (beta chain) was carried out in a study of T cells in localized non-small cell lung cancer (dated by TCRdb to the early 2020s). Notes on the research overall: The study analyzed T cell repertoires of 200 to 250 early-stage NSCLC patients, comparing tumors and uninvolved tumor-adjacent lungs. The cohort consisted of approximately 240 treatment-naive NSCLC patients whose localized lung tumors had been resected. NSCLC patients had a mean age of roughly 66 years, and more than 120 were male and about a hundred female.

At diagnosis, peripheral blood, uninvolved tumor-adjacent lung and tumor were collected and stored as a combination of fresh-frozen and FFPE material. Blood samples were analyzed as peripheral blood mononuclear cells for TCR repertoire profiling. A word on this clone: Its antigen has not been determined. There are no base qualities to consult, and no much larger clone falls within one base.

V lost 0 bases and J lost 5 bases; the stretch between them is 8 bases long. The CDR3 covers 15 residues, taking in both the cysteine and the phenylalanine. The DNA shown is the 45-base CDR3, in frame from base 1. Per the germline V gene, LGHNA is the CDR1 and YSLEER is the CDR2. Broader findings and caveats from the paper: Longer overall survival was associated with higher T cell density in blood, whereas shorter survival was associated with higher clonality in adjacent lung. Because multi-region sequencing of the tumors was not done, intratumor heterogeneity could not be ruled out. A median of about 61 of the top 100 tumor clones turned up in the paired uninvolved adjacent lung, and some 27 of those clones also ranked among the top 100 of that same adjacent lung. The highest T cell clonality was observed in uninvolved tumor-adjacent lung, where clonality exceeded that of tumor, suggesting that antigenic responses were more focused in uninvolved tumor-adjacent lung. Because of the exploratory design, TCR variables were selected using unadjusted p-values without false-discovery rate correction.

The immunoSEQ Assay was used to sequence TCR beta CDR3 regions from DNA. In the authors' own workflow: T cell density was computed as TCR beta template counts normalized to usable DNA estimated by amplifying housekeeping genes. Using the preseqR package, richness was estimated by extrapolating to 120,000 templates for tissue samples and 400,000 templates for PBMC samples. Clonality was taken to be one minus Pielou's evenness. Tissue-enriched TCRs were identified through differential abundance testing performed on productive amino-acid clonotypes, with a minimum total count of 5 and an alpha of 0.1. The Jaccard Index and the Morisita Overlap Index were used to measure repertoire overlap between compartments. TCR beta CDR3s were clustered by GLIPH together with public tetramer-defined viral CDR3s, and at least three viral sequences plus V-gene enrichment were required for viral motifs. Sourced from immuneACCESS, this table was stored by TCRdb with only in-frame sequences that have V and J called. A share of the clones is absent; for the studies checked, an unresolved V gene accounts for under half, and the remainder has no known explanation. From that table come the V and J calls and clone size; the DNA was used to work out D and trimming. For this sample the table gives around 80,000 clones, of which around 81% were detected only once. 19% of the sample belongs to the ten largest clones.

The receptor's source is a man aged 40 to 75 with stage II squamous cell lung carcinoma. This receptor chain uses TRBV4-3 and TRBJ1-6; the D gene identity is not certain. The source material was PBMCs, sampled before any cancer treatment. The CDR3 here reads CASSQEGPNNSPLHF. The DNA sequence follows: TGCGCCAGCAGCCAAGAAGGACCGAATAATTCACCCCTCCACTTT.